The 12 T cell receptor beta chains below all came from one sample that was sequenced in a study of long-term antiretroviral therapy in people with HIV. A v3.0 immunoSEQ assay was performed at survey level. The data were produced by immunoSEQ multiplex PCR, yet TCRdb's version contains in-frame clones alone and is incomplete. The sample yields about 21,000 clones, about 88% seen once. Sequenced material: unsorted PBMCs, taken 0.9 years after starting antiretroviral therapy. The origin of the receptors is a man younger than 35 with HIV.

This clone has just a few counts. In DNA form, the CDR3 reads TGTGCCAGTAGTATCACGGAGGGGCGGCCCCAGCATTTT. Translated, it gives CASSITEGRPQHF. The chain employs TRBV19 and TRBJ1-5; possibly TRBD1 for D (5 bases). This CDR3 has 13 amino acids. Deletions cut 3 bases from V and 9 bases from J, with 12 bases between. Germline CDR1 reads LNHDA; CDR2 reads SQIVND (reference sequence).

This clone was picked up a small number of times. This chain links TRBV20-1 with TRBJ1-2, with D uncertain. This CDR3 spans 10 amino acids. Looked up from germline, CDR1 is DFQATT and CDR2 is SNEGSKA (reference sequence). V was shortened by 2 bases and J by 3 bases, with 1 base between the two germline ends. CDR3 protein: CSARHYGYTF. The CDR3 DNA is TGCAGTGCTAGACACTATGGCTACACCTTC.

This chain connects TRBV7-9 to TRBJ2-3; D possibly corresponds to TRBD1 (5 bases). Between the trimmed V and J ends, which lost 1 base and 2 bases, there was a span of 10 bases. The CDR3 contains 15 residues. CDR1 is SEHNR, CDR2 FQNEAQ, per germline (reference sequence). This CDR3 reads CASSLGGLDTDTQYF. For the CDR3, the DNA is TGTGCCAGCAGCTTAGGGGGCCTGGACACAGATACGCAGTATTTT.

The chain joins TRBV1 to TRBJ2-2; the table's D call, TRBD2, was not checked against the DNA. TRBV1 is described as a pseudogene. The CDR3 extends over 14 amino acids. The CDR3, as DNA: TGCACCAGCAGCTCGGGACTACGAGGCCGGGAGCTGTTTTTT. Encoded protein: CTSSSGLRGRELFF.

The CDR3 loop is CASSERDLEQYF. The CDR3 nucleotides are TGTGCCAGCAGTGAACGGGATCTCGAGCAGTACTTC. The J gene is TRBJ2-7, the V gene TRBV2; tentatively, D is TRBD2 (5 bases). In germline, CDR1 is SNHLY, CDR2 FYNNEI. Trimming removed 2 bases at V and 6 bases at J, with 8 bases between. The CDR3 sequence is 12 residues long.

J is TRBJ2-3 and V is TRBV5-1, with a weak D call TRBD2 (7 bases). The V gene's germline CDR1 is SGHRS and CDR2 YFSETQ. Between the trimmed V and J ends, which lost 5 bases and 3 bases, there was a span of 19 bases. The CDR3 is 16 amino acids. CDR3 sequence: CASRLAPGGQTDTQYF. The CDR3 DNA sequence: TGCGCCAGCAGGCTGGCCCCGGGGGGCCAAACAGATACGCAGTATTTT. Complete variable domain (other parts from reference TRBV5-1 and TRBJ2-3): KAGVTQTPRYLIKTRGQQVTLSCSPISGHRSVSWYQQTPGQGLQFLFEYFSETQRNKGNFPGRFSGRQFSNSRSEMNVSTLELGDSALYLCASRLAPGGQTDTQYFGPGTRLTVL.

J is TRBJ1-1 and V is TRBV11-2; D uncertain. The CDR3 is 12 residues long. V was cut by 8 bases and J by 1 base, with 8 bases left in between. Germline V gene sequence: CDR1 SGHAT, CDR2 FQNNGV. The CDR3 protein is CASGQANTEAFF. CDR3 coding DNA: TGTGCCAGCGGGCAGGCGAACACTGAAGCTTTCTTT. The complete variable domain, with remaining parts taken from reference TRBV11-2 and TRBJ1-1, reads EAGVAQSPRYKIIEKRQSVAFWCNPISGHATLYWYQQILGQGPKLLIQFQNNGVVDDSQLPKDRFSAERLKGVDSTLKIQPAKLEDSAVYLCASGQANTEAFFGQGTRLTVV.

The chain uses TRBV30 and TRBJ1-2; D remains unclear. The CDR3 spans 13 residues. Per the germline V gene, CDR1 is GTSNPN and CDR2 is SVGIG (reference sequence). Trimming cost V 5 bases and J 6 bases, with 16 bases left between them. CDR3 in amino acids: CAWDPRLANGYTF. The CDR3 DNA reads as TGTGCCTGGGATCCCCGGTTAGCGAATGGCTACACCTTC.

As DNA, the CDR3 is TGTGCCAGCAGTCCACCGACAGGGGGGAATCAGCCCCAGCATTTT. Protein product: CASSPPTGGNQPQHF. The rearrangement joins TRBV28 to TRBJ1-5, with 9 bases matching TRBD1. With 5 bases clipped from V and 4 bases from J, the junction kept 6 bases outside the gene matches. Per the germline V gene, CDR1 is MDHEN and CDR2 is SYDVKM. The CDR3 runs to 15 residues.

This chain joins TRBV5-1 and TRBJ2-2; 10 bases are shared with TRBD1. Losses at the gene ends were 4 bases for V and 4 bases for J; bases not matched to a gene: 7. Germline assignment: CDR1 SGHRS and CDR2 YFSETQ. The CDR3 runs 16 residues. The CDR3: CASSPRQGARTGELFF. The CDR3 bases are TGCGCCAGCAGCCCACGACAGGGGGCCCGCACCGGGGAGCTGTTTTTT.

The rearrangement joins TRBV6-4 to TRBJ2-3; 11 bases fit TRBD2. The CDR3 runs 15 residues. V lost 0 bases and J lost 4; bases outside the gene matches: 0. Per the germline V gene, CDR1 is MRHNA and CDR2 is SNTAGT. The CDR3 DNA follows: TGTGCCAGCAGTGACTCTAGCGGGGGGGCAGATACGCAGTATTTT. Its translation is CASSDSSGGADTQYF.

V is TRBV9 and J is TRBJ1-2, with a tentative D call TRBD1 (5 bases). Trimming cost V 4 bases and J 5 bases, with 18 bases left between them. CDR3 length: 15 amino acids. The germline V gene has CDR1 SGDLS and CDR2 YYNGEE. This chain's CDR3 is CASSPQEGREYGYTF. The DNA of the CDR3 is TGTGCCAGCAGCCCTCAGGAGGGCAGGGAGTATGGCTACACCTTC.